Listed here are 28 T cell receptor beta chains from one sample, sequenced in a study of blood T cell repertoires in COVID-19. TCRdb's copy holds only in-frame clones and misses some; the assay was immunoSEQ multiplex PCR. Of around 200,000 clones in the sample, approximately 90% are singletons; the top ten hold approximately 6.2%. Material for sequencing was peripheral blood. These TCRs come from a man in his sixties who had recovered from COVID-19.

Regarding this clone: Germline and junction disagree at one end, which may indicate a read error. This rearrangement joins TRBV18 to TRBJ2-3; D possibly corresponds to TRBD1 (5 bases). CDR1 KGHSH and CDR2 LQKENI come from the germline V gene. CDR3 length: 15 residues. CDR3 sequence reads: CASSPRTGHTDTQYF. The CDR3 DNA reads as TGTGCCAGCTCACCACGAACAGGACACACAGACACGCAGTATTTT.

The chain combines TRBV19 with TRBJ2-1, with 12 bases lining up with TRBD2. Germline assignment: CDR1 LNHDA and CDR2 SQIVND (reference sequence). The length of the CDR3 is 17 residues. Unmatched junction bases numbered 9, after V lost 2 bases and J lost 7 bases. CDR3 sequence reads: CASSISLAGGGGNEQFF. The CDR3 region has the DNA TGTGCCAGTAGTATATCCCTAGCGGGAGGGGGGGGGAATGAGCAGTTCTTC.

This sequence joins TRBV4-1 and TRBJ2-5; the D gene is possibly TRBD2 (6 bases). Trimming left V 0 bases short and J 5 bases short, with 13 bases between. CDR1 and CDR2 (germline): MGHRA, YSYEKL. This CDR3 has 15 residues. The CDR3 nucleotides read TGCGCCAGCAGCCAAGATTCTCGGGAGACTGAGACCCAGTACTTC. Residues: CASSQDSRETETQYF.

This rearrangement joins TRBV6-5 to TRBJ2-3; no clear D gene. CDR1 and CDR2 (germline): MNHEY, SVGAGI. This CDR3 contains 14 residues. V lost 6 bases and J 5 bases, leaving 15 bases between the germline ends. This CDR3 is CASSPAQPRDTQYF. DNA of the CDR3: TGTGCCAGCAGCCCGGCGCAGCCTAGAGATACGCAGTATTTT.

This chain uses TRBV11-2 with TRBJ2-7; 10 bases map to TRBD2. Trimming took 6 bases from V and 3 from J; bases not matched to a gene: 11. CDR1 SGHAT and CDR2 FQNNGV come from the germline V gene. The CDR3 totals 16 residues. Here the CDR3 DNA reads TGTGCCAGCAGGATTACTAGCGGGAAAAGATACTACGAGCAGTACTTC. Protein: CASRITSGKRYYEQYF.

This chain links TRBV7-2 with TRBJ2-7; D uncertain. V lost 4 bases to trimming and J lost 0 bases, with 13 bases between them. CDR3 length: 15 residues. The germline CDR1 and CDR2 sequences are SGHTA and FQGNSA. The CDR3 region is CASSWLEASSYEQYF. The CDR3 coding sequence is TGTGCCAGCAGCTGGCTGGAAGCGAGCTCCTACGAGCAGTACTTC. The variable domain in full, with the rest retrieved from reference TRBV7-2 and TRBJ2-7, is GAGVSQSPSNKVTEKGKDVELRCDPISGHTALYWYRQSLGQGLEFLIYFQGNSAPDKSGLPSDRFSAERTGGSVSTLTIQRTQQEDSAVYLCASSWLEASSYEQYFGPGTRLTVT.

The chain employs TRBV9 and TRBJ2-4; a possible D gene is TRBD2 (6 bases). CDR1 is SGDLS and CDR2 is YYNGEE in the germline V gene. V gave up 0 bases and J gave up 7 bases, with 14 bases separating them. The CDR3 spans 15 residues. DNA of the CDR3: TGTGCCAGCAGCGTAGGAAGGGACTCGCAGAACATTCAGTACTTC. The encoded protein is CASSVGRDSQNIQYF.

V gene TRBV19 combines with J gene TRBJ1-2; D remains ambiguous. This CDR3 contains 17 residues. The V gene's germline CDR1 is LNHDA and CDR2 SQIVND (reference sequence). V was clipped by 0 bases and J by 6 bases, with 20 bases between them. For the CDR3, the DNA is TGTGCCAGTAGTATAGATTCCGCCGGAGGAAGAGGCAATGGCTACACCTTC. Translated, it gives CASSIDSAGGRGNGYTF.

V and J are TRBV30 and TRBJ2-1, with 9 bases identical to TRBD1. Germline CDR1 and CDR2: GTSNPN and SVGIG (reference sequence). J lost 7 bases, V lost 4 bases, and 11 bases had no gene match. This CDR3 has 15 amino acids. CDR3 bases: TGTGCCTGGACCCTAGGGACAGGGAATTGGAATGAGCAGTTCTTC. Its protein is CAWTLGTGNWNEQFF.

The chain is built from TRBV6-6 and TRBJ1-2, with D perhaps TRBD1 (5 bases). Trimming cost V 2 bases and J 2 bases, with 9 bases left between them. The CDR3 length is 14 residues. From germline, CDR1 is MNHNY and CDR2 SVGAGI (reference sequence). Written as DNA, the CDR3 is TGTGCCAGCAGTTACCTCTCAGGGAACTATGGCTACACCTTC. Its translation is CASSYLSGNYGYTF.

This clone has just a few counts. The V gene is TRBV6-1, the J gene TRBJ1-2; D is undetermined. Trimming left V 1 base short and J 2 bases short, with 5 bases between. This CDR3 comprises 13 residues. The germline V gene encodes CDR1 MNHNS and CDR2 SASEGT. CDR3 amino acids: CASSEDGNYGYTF. The CDR3 DNA follows: TGTGCCAGCAGTGAAGACGGGAACTATGGCTACACCTTC.

This chain links TRBV6-6 with TRBJ2-7; TRBD1 agrees at 10 bases. The CDR3 sequence is 15 residues long. The V and J ends lost 5 bases and 5 bases, in that order; junction bases with no gene match: 9. Germline CDR1 is MNHNY and CDR2 is SVGAGI (reference sequence). The CDR3 protein is CASSPRDRGSHEQYF. The CDR3 bases are TGTGCCAGCAGTCCCCGGGACAGGGGATCCCACGAGCAGTACTTC.

This chain connects TRBV19 to TRBJ2-3; TRBD1 matches at 7 bases. Per the germline V gene, CDR1 is LNHDA and CDR2 is SQIVND (reference sequence). This CDR3 comprises 15 residues. Losses at the gene ends were 1 base for V and 2 bases for J; bases not matched to a gene: 3. This CDR3 is CASSIGTGHTDTQYF. Written as DNA, the CDR3 is TGTGCCAGTAGTATAGGGACAGGACACACAGATACGCAGTATTTT.

V and J are TRBV9 and TRBJ2-1; 8 nucleotides align to TRBD2. Losses at the gene ends were 2 bases for V and 7 bases for J; bases not matched to a gene: 11. The CDR3 loop spans 16 amino acids. Looked up from germline, CDR1 is SGDLS and CDR2 is YYNGEE. As DNA, the CDR3 is TGTGCCAGCAGCGTGGGTCCAGCGGGAGTTGGGAATGAGCAGTTCTTC. It encodes CASSVGPAGVGNEQFF.

V usage is TRBV5-1 and J usage is TRBJ2-2; D call uncertain. V was shortened by 0 bases and J by 7 bases, with 4 bases between the two germline ends. Germline CDR1 reads SGHRS; CDR2 reads YFSETQ. The CDR3 has 12 amino acids. The CDR3 DNA reads TGCGCCAGCAGCTTGGATAACGGGGAGCTGTTTTTT. Translated: CASSLDNGELFF.

V gene TRBV30 combines with J gene TRBJ1-2; D not certain. V lost 5 bases and J lost 8, with 15 bases in between. Germline CDR1 is GTSNPN and CDR2 is SVGIG (reference sequence). This CDR3 spans 12 amino acids. CDR3 sequence reads: CAWERRERGYTF. DNA for the CDR3: TGTGCCTGGGAGAGGCGAGAACGGGGCTACACCTTC.

As DNA, the CDR3 is TGTGCCAGCAGGACTAGCGGGAGTGCCGGGGAGCTGTTTTTT. The encoded protein is CASRTSGSAGELFF. This chain connects TRBV3-1 (or the pseudogene TRBV3-2) to TRBJ2-2; 12 nucleotides agree with TRBD2. Germline V lookup: CDR1 LGHDT, CDR2 YNNKEL (reference sequence). The CDR3 is 14 amino acids. Trimming removed 6 bases from V and 6 bases from J; junction bases left unmatched: 2.

The gene calls are TRBV28 and TRBJ1-5, with D possibly being TRBD1 (5 bases). CDR1 and CDR2 from the germline V gene are MDHEN and SYDVKM. The V gene lost 6 bases and the J gene lost 6 bases, with 12 bases spanning the gap. The length of the CDR3 is 13 residues. In nucleotides, the CDR3 is TGTGCCAGCAGAGCTACAGGAGCTCAGCCCCAGCATTTT. Encoded protein: CASRATGAQPQHF.

The chain recombines TRBV12-3 or TRBV12-4 with TRBJ1-1, with D hard to call. The CDR3 loop spans 13 amino acids. V lost 6 bases and J lost 3, with 11 bases in between. CDR3 bases: TGTGCCAGCAGCCGAGACTTGGACACTGAAGCTTTCTTT. Its translation: CASSRDLDTEAFF.

The V call is TRBV6-5, the J call TRBJ2-7; a weak D match, TRBD1 (6 bases). The CDR3 length is 13 residues. The V end was cut by 7 bases, the J end by 2 bases, with 12 bases between. Germline loops: CDR1 MNHEY, CDR2 SVGAGI. The CDR3: CASKGAGAYEQYF. The CDR3 DNA reads TGTGCCAGCAAGGGTGCAGGGGCCTACGAGCAGTACTTC.

This chain uses TRBV9 with TRBJ2-1; no clear D. Germline V CDR1 and CDR2: SGDLS, YYNGEE. V lost 0 bases and J lost 4, with 14 bases in between. The CDR3 covers 16 residues. CDR3 DNA: TGTGCCAGCAGCGTAGGAACATCGAAACATTACAATGAGCAGTTCTTC. Protein product: CASSVGTSKHYNEQFF.

The CDR3 loop is CASSHVRQAYPHEQYF. In DNA form, the CDR3 reads TGTGCCAGTAGTCATGTACGACAGGCTTACCCCCACGAGCAGTACTTC. The chain is built from TRBV19 and TRBJ2-7, with a weak D call TRBD1 (6 bases). CDR1 is LNHDA, CDR2 SQIVND, per germline (reference sequence). The CDR3 runs 16 residues. The V end lost 5 bases, the J end lost 5 bases, and 22 bases lay between the germline ends.

This rearrangement joins TRBV7-9 to TRBJ1-2; 7 bases map to TRBD1. The germline V gene has CDR1 SEHNR and CDR2 FQNEAQ (reference sequence). V lost 1 base to trimming and J lost 4 bases; unmatched junction nucleotides: 6. The CDR3 runs to 15 residues. Written as DNA, the CDR3 is TGTGCCAGCAGCTTAGACAGGGGAGTAAGCTATGGCTACACCTTC. Its protein is CASSLDRGVSYGYTF. The complete variable domain, with remaining parts taken from reference TRBV7-9 and TRBJ1-2, reads DTGVSQNPRHKITKRGQNVTFRCDPISEHNRLYWYRQTLGQGPEFLTYFQNEAQLEKSRLLSDRFSAERPKGSFSTLEIQRTEQGDSAMYLCASSLDRGVSYGYTFGSGTRLTVV.

The chain combines TRBV29-1 with TRBJ2-6, with a possible D match to TRBD2 (6 bases). CDR1 is SQVTM, CDR2 ANQGSEA, per germline. The length of the CDR3 is 14 residues. V was shortened by 4 bases and J by 0 bases, with 7 bases between the two germline ends. The CDR3 bases are TGCAGCGTTGCGGGGGACTCTGGGGCCAACGTCCTGACTTTC. It codes for CSVAGDSGANVLTF. Based on the CDR3 plus reference TRBV29-1 and TRBJ2-6, the full variable domain is SAVISQKPSRDICQRGTSLTIQCQVDSQVTMMFWYRQQPGQSLTLIATANQGSEATYESGFVIDKFPISRPNLTFSTLTVSNMSPEDSSIYLCSVAGDSGANVLTFGAGSRLTVL.

As DNA, the CDR3 is TGTGCCAGCAGCCTCGGACTAGCGGGGGCACAAGAGACCCAGTACTTC. As protein: CASSLGLAGAQETQYF. This rearrangement joins TRBV5-5 to TRBJ2-5; 13 bases match TRBD2. CDR1 is SGHKS, CDR2 YYEKEE, per germline (reference sequence). The length of the CDR3 is 16 residues. Unmatched junction bases numbered 5, after V lost 4 bases and J lost 2 bases.

The chain recombines TRBV2 with TRBJ1-1; 8 nucleotides align to TRBD1. The CDR3 sequence is 15 residues long. V lost 7 bases to trimming and J lost 4 bases; unmatched junction nucleotides: 11. Germline CDR1 SNHLY, CDR2 FYNNEI. The CDR3: CASKKDRASVTEAFF. Here the CDR3 DNA reads TGTGCCAGCAAGAAGGACAGGGCTTCGGTCACTGAAGCTTTCTTT.

The chain links TRBV24-1 to TRBJ2-3, with a weak D call TRBD1 (6 bases). The CDR3 extends over 18 amino acids. The V and J ends lost 0 bases and 1 base respectively, with 16 bases between them. In germline, CDR1 is KGHDR, CDR2 SFDVKD. CDR3 sequence: CATSDLEVRDTRTDTQYF. CDR3 coding DNA: TGTGCCACCAGTGATTTGGAAGTCCGGGACACCCGCACAGATACGCAGTATTTT.

The V gene is TRBV3-1 (or the pseudogene TRBV3-2), the J gene TRBJ1-2; D is perhaps TRBD1 (6 bases). The CDR3 is 15 residues long. V lost 2 bases to trimming and J lost 6 bases, with 16 bases between them. From germline, CDR1 is LGHDT and CDR2 YNNKEL (reference sequence). The CDR3 region is CASSQTFTGMDGYTF. CDR3 sequence (DNA): TGTGCCAGCAGCCAAACATTTACAGGGATGGATGGCTACACCTTC.